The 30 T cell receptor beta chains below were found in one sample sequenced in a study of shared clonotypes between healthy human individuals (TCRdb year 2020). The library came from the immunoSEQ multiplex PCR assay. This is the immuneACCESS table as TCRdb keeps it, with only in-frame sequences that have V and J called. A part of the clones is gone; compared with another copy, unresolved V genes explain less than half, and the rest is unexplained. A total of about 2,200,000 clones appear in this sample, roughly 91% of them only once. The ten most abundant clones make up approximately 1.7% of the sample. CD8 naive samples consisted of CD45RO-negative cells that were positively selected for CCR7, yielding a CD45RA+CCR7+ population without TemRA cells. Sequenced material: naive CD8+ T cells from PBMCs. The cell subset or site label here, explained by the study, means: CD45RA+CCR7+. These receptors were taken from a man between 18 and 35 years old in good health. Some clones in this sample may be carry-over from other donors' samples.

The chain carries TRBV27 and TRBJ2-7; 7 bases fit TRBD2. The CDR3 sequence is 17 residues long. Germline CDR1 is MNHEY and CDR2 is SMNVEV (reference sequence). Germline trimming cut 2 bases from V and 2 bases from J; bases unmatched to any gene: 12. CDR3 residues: CASSLLPASGSAYEQYF. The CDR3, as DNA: TGTGCCAGCAGTTTACTGCCGGCTAGCGGATCCGCCTACGAGCAGTACTTC.

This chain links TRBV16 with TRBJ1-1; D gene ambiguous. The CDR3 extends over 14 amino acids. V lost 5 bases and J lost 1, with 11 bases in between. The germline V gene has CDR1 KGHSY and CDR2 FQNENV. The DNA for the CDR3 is TGTGCCAGCAGCTCAAGGACGGGGAACACTGAAGCTTTCTTT. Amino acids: CASSSRTGNTEAFF.

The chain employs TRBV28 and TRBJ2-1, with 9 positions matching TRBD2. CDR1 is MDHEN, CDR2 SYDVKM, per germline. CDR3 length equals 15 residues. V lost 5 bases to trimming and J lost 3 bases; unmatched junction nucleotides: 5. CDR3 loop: CASSPIAGVYNEQFF. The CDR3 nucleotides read TGTGCCAGCAGTCCCATAGCGGGAGTCTACAATGAGCAGTTCTTC. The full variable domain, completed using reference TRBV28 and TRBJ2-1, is DVKVTQSSRYLVKRTGEKVFLECVQDMDHENMFWYRQDPGLGLRLIYFSYDVKMKEKGDIPEGYSVSREKKERFSLILESASTNQTSMYLCASSPIAGVYNEQFFGPGTRLTVL.

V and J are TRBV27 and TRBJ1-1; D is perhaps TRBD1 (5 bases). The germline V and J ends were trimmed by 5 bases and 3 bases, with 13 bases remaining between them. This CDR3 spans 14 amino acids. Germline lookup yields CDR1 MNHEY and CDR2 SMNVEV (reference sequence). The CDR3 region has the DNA TGTGCCAGCAGTGCAGTCGGGGCGGACACTGAAGCTTTCTTT. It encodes CASSAVGADTEAFF.

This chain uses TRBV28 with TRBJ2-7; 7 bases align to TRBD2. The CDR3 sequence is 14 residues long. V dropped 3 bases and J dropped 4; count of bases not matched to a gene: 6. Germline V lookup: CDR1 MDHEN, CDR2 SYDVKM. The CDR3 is CASSFEAGSYEQYF. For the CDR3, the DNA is TGTGCCAGCAGTTTCGAAGCGGGGAGTTACGAGCAGTACTTC.

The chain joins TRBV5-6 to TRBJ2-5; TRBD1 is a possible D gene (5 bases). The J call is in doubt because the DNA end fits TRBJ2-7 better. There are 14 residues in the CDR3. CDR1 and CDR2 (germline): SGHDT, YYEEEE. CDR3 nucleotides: TGTGCCAGCAGCAGGGGTGAAAGCTCCTACGAGCAGTACTTC. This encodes CASSRGESSYEQYF.

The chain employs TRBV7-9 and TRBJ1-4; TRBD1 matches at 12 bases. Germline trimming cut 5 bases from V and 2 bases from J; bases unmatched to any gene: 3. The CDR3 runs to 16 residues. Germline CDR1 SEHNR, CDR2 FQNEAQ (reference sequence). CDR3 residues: CASSGGQGATNEKLFF. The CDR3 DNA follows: TGTGCCAGCAGCGGGGGACAGGGGGCGACTAATGAAAAACTGTTTTTT.

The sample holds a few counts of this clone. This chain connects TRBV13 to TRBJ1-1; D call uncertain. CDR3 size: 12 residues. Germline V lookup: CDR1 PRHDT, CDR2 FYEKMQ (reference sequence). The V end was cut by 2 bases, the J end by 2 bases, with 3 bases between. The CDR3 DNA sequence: TGTGCCAGCAGCTTACGAAACACTGAAGCTTTCTTT. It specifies CASSLRNTEAFF.

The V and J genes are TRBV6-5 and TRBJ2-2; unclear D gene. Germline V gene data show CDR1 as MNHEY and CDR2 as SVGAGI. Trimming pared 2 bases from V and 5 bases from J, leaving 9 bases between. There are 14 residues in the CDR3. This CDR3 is CASSYALGTGELFF. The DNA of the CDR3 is TGTGCCAGCAGTTACGCCCTCGGGACCGGGGAGCTGTTTTTT.

The CDR3 loop reads CASTPRWQLEDYGYTF. DNA for the CDR3: TGTGCCAGCACCCCTCGCTGGCAACTGGAGGACTATGGCTACACCTTC. The rearrangement uses TRBV27 and TRBJ1-2, with D hard to call. This CDR3 is built from 16 residues. The V end was cut by 7 bases, the J end by 3 bases, with 21 bases between. Germline values: CDR1 MNHEY, CDR2 SMNVEV (reference sequence).

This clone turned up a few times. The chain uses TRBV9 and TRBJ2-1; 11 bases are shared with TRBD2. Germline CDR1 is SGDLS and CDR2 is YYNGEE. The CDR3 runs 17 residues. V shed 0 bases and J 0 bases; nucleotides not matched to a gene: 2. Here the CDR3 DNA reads TGTGCCAGCAGCGTAGCCGGGACTAGCGGCTCCTACAATGAGCAGTTCTTC. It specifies CASSVAGTSGSYNEQFF.

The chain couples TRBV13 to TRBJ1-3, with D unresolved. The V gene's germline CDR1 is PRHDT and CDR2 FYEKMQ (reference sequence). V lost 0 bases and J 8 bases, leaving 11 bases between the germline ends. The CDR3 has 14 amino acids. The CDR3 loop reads CASSLGRGLHTIYF. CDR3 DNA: TGTGCCAGCAGCTTAGGGCGGGGATTGCACACCATATATTTT. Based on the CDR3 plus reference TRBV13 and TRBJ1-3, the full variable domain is AAGVIQSPRHLIKEKRETATLKCYPIPRHDTVYWYQQGPGQDPQFLISFYEKMQSDKGSIPDRFSAQQFSDYHSELNMSSLELGDSALYFCASSLGRGLHTIYFGEGSWLTVV.

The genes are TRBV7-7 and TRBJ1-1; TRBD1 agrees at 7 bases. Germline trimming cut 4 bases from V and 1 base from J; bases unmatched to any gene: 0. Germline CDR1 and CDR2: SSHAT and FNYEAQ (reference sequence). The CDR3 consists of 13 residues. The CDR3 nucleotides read TGTGCCAGCAGCTGGACAGGGAACACTGAAGCTTTCTTT. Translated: CASSWTGNTEAFF.

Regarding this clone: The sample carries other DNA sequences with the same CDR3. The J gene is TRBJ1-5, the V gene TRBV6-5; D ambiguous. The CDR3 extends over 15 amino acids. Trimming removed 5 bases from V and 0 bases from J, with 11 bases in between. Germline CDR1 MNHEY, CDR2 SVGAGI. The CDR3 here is CASSPRAGSNQPQHF. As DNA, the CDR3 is TGTGCCAGCAGTCCACGGGCAGGTAGCAATCAGCCCCAGCATTTT.

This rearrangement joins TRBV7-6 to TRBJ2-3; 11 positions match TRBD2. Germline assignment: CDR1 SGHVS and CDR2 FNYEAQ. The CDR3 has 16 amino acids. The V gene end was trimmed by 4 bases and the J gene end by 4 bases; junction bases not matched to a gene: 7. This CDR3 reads CASSYVAGGPADTQYF. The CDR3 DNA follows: TGTGCCAGCAGCTACGTAGCGGGAGGGCCCGCAGATACGCAGTATTTT. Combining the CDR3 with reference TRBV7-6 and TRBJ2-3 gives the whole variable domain GAGVSQSPRYKVTKRGQDVALRCDPISGHVSLYWYRQALGQGPEFLTYFNYEAQQDKSGLPNDRFSAERPEGSISTLTIQRTEQRDSAMYRCASSYVAGGPADTQYFGPGTRLTVL.

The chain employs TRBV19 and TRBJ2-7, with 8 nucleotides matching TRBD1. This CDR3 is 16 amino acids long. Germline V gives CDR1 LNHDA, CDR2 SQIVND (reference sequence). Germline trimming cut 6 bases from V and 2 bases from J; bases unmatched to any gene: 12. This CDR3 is CASSFLTGGGPYEQYF. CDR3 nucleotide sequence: TGTGCCAGTAGCTTCCTAACAGGGGGTGGCCCCTACGAGCAGTACTTC. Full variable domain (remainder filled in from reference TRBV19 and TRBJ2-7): DGGITQSPKYLFRKEGQNVTLSCEQNLNHDAMYWYRQDPGQGLRLIYYSQIVNDFQKGDIAEGYSVSREKKESFPLTVTSAQKNPTAFYLCASSFLTGGGPYEQYFGPGTRLTVT.

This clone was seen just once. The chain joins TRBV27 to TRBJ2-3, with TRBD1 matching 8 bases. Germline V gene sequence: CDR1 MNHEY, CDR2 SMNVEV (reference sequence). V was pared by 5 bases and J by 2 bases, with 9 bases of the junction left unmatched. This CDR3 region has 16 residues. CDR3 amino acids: CASSPSGGEFTDTQYF. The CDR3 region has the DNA TGTGCCAGCAGTCCCTCAGGGGGCGAATTCACAGATACGCAGTATTTT.

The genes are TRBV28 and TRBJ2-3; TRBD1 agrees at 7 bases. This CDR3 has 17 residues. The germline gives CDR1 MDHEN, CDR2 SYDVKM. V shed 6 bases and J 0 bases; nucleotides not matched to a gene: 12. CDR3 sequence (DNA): TGTGCCAGCAGCTCCGTGGGGACAGCGTCTAGCACAGATACGCAGTATTTT. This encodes CASSSVGTASSTDTQYF.

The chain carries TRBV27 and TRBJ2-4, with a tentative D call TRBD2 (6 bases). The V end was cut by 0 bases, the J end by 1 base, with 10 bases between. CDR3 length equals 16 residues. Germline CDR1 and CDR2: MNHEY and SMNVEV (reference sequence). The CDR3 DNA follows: TGTGCCAGCAGTTTATCCATGGGGACTGCCAAAAACATTCAGTACTTC. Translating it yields CASSLSMGTAKNIQYF.

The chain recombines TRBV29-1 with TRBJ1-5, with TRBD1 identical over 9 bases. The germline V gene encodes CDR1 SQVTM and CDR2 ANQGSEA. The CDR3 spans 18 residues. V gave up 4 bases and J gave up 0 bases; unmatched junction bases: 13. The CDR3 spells CSVGEEGQGSYSNQPQHF. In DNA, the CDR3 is TGCAGCGTTGGAGAAGAGGGACAGGGATCTTATAGCAATCAGCCCCAGCATTTT.

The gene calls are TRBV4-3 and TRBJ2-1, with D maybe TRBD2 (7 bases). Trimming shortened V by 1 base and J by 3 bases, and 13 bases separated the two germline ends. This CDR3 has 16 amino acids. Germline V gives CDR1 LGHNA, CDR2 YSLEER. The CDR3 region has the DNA TGCGCCAGCAGCCAAGGGGGGGGCTCCCTCTACAATGAGCAGTTCTTC. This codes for CASSQGGGSLYNEQFF.

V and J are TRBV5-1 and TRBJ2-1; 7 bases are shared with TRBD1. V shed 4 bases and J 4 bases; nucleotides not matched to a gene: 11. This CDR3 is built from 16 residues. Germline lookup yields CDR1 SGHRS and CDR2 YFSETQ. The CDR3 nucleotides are TGCGCCAGCAGCCTAGGGCCGGGACAGCTTTACAATGAGCAGTTCTTC. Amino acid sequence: CASSLGPGQLYNEQFF.

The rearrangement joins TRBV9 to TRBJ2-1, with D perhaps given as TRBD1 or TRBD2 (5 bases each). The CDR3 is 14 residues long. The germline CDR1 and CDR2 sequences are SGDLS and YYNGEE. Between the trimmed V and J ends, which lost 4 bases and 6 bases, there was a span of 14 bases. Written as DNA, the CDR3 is TGTGCCAGCAGCCGGGACCTGACGCCCAATGAGCAGTTCTTC. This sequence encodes CASSRDLTPNEQFF.

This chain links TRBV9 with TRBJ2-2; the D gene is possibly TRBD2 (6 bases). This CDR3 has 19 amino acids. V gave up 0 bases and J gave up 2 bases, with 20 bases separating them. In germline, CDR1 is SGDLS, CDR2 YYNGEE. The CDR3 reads CASSVDPGRGISNTGELFF. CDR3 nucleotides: TGTGCCAGCAGCGTAGACCCCGGACGCGGGATCTCTAACACCGGGGAGCTGTTTTTT.

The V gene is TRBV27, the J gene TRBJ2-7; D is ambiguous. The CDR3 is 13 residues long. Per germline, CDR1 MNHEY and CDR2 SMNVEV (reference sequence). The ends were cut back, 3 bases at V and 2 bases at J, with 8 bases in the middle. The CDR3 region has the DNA TGTGCCAGCAGTTTGAAATTCGCCTACGAGCAGTACTTC. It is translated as CASSLKFAYEQYF.

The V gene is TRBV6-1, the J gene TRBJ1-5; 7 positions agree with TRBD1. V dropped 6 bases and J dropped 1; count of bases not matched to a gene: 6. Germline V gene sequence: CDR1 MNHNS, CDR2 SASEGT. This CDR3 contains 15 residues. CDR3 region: CASSPDRESNQPQHF. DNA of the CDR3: TGTGCCAGCAGCCCTGACAGGGAAAGCAATCAGCCCCAGCATTTT.

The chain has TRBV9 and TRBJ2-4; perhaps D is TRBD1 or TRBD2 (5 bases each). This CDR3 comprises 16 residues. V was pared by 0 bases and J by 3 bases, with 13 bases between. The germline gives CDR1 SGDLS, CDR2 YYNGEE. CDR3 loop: CASSVGGLGLKNIQYF. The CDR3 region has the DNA TGTGCCAGCAGCGTAGGGGGCTTAGGACTCAAAAACATTCAGTACTTC.

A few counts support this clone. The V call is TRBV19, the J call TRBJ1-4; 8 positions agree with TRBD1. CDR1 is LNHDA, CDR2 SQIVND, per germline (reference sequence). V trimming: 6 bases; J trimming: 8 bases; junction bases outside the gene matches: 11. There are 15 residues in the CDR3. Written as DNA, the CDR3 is TGTGCCAGTAGCTTCACCCAGGGGGCAAGGGAAAAACTGTTTTTT. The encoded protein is CASSFTQGAREKLFF.

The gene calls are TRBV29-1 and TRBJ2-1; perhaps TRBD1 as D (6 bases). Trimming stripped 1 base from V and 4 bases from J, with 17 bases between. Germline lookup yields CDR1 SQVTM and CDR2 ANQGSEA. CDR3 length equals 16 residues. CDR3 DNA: TGCAGCGTTGAAGGGTCCCGGGACATTATTTACAATGAGCAGTTCTTC. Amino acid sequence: CSVEGSRDIIYNEQFF.

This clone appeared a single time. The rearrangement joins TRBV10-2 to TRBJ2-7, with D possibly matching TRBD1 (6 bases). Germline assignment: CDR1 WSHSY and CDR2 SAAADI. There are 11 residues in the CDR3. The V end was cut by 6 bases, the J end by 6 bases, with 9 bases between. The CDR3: CASRTGGEQYF. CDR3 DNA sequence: TGCGCCAGCAGGACAGGCGGCGAGCAGTACTTC.